Below, 4 T cell receptor beta chains from the same sample are listed, as sequenced in a study of cytomegalovirus exposure and HLA in healthy donors. Use of 60 Vbeta and 13 Jbeta primers characterized the PCR. TCRdb keeps only in-frame clones here, not all; method: immunoSEQ multiplex PCR. The sample includes 75,000 to 90,000 clones, less than 80% of them seen just once. Specimen: PBMCs. These TCRs come from a woman between 40 and 50 years old in good health and CMV-seropositive.

V is TRBV10-2 and J is TRBJ2-7; tentatively, D is TRBD1 (6 bases). The CDR3 sequence is 14 residues long. Germline CDR1 and CDR2: WSHSY and SAAADI. V dropped 6 bases and J dropped 4 bases, with 16 bases sitting between them. CDR3 region: CASSNTGLGYEQYF. The CDR3 nucleotides are TGCGCCAGCAGCAACACAGGGCTGGGGTACGAGCAGTACTTC.

The J gene is TRBJ2-7, the V gene TRBV9, with 9 positions matching TRBD2. Germline CDR1 is SGDLS and CDR2 is YYNGEE. This CDR3 is built from 15 residues. J lost 2 bases, V lost 0 bases, and 3 bases had no gene match. CDR3 DNA sequence: TGTGCCAGCAGCGTAGCGAGCGGGGGGACCTACGAGCAGTACTTC. Translated, it gives CASSVASGGTYEQYF. The variable domain in full, with the rest retrieved from reference TRBV9 and TRBJ2-7, is DSGVTQTPKHLITATGQRVTLRCSPRSGDLSVYWYQQSLDQGLQFLIQYYNGEERAKGNILERFSAQQFPDLHSELNLSSLELGDSALYFCASSVASGGTYEQYFGPGTRLTVT.

The rearrangement joins TRBV28 to TRBJ2-7; D call uncertain. Germline-derived CDR1 and CDR2 are MDHEN and SYDVKM. V shed 2 bases and J shed 1 base, with 15 bases lying between them. The CDR3 is 16 residues long. Here the CDR3 reads CASSLRGVLSSYEQYF. CDR3 bases: TGTGCCAGCAGTTTACGCGGCGTTCTTTCGTCCTACGAGCAGTACTTC. Filled out from reference TRBV28 and TRBJ2-7, the complete variable domain reads DVKVTQSSRYLVKRTGEKVFLECVQDMDHENMFWYRQDPGLGLRLIYFSYDVKMKEKGDIPEGYSVSREKKERFSLILESASTNQTSMYLCASSLRGVLSSYEQYFGPGTRLTVT.

The V and J genes are TRBV12-2 and TRBJ1-2; TRBD1, the D gene given by the table, was not confirmed from the DNA. TRBV12-2 is a recognized pseudogene. This CDR3 has 15 amino acids. CDR3 amino acids: CASRFRGQGTYGYTF. CDR3 coding DNA: TGTGCAAGTCGCTTTAGGGGACAGGGGACCTATGGCTACACCTTC.